A selection of T cell receptor beta chains follows, all from one sample in a study of technical replicates of blood from several donors. Some clones are missing from TCRdb's copy, which holds only in-frame ones; the method was immunoSEQ multiplex PCR. The sample lists approximately 70,000 clones, roughly 98% occurring once. Sequenced material: T cells isolated from PBMCs. The receptors here all came from a human donor in good health. The CDR3 runs from the conserved cysteine through the conserved F or W. D genes are given only for firm matches. The size field is filled for only some rows; it gives once, few, many or a size class.

DNA	CDR3	D	length	V	J	size
TGTGCCAGCAGCGAAACCGGGACAGGCGCCTACGAGCAGTACTTC	CASSETGTGAYEQYF	TRBD1	15	TRBV7-2	TRBJ2-7	NA
TGCGCCAGCAGCCAAGTTTTGGCGGGAGGGCCCTACAATGAGCAGTTCTTC	CASSQVLAGGPYNEQFF	TRBD2	17	TRBV4-1	TRBJ2-1	NA
TGTGCCAGCAGATGGTCCGGACTATTCGACGAGCAGTACTTC	CASRWSGLFDEQYF	NA	14	TRBV7-8	TRBJ2-7	NA
TGTGCCAGTAGTATAGTGTCGGGACAGGGTAACTATGGCTACACCTTC	CASSIVSGQGNYGYTF	TRBD1	16	TRBV19	TRBJ1-2	NA
TGTGCCAGCAGCTGGGACAGGGTTGGCAATCAGCCCCAGCATTTT	CASSWDRVGNQPQHF	TRBD1	15	TRBV7-8	TRBJ1-5	NA
TGTGCCAGCAGCTCGGGGAGGCCCCGAATGGAGACCCAGTACTTC	CASSSGRPRMETQYF	NA	15	TRBV9	TRBJ2-5	NA
TGCGCCAGCAGCCACCTCTCAGGGGGTCGAGTACCTGAAGCTTTCTTT	CASSHLSGGRVPEAFF	TRBD1	16	TRBV4-1	TRBJ1-1	NA
TGTGCCAGCAGCCTTTTAGCGGGGGCAATCAATGAGCAGTTCTTC	CASSLLAGAINEQFF	NA	15	TRBV21-1	TRBJ2-1	NA
TGTGCCAGCAGCCCTGGACTAGCGGGGGGGTCGGCAGATACGCAGTATTTT	CASSPGLAGGSADTQYF	TRBD2	17	TRBV9	TRBJ2-3	NA
TGCAGCGTTGAAGGCGTCCGATTCTCTAACTATGGCTACACCTTC	CSVEGVRFSNYGYTF	NA	15	TRBV29-1	TRBJ1-2	NA
TGTGCCAGCAGCTTAGAATCTAGCGGGGGAGTATACGAGCAGTACTTC	CASSLESSGGVYEQYF	TRBD2	16	TRBV13	TRBJ2-7	NA
TGTGCCAGCAGTGAAGGGCTGCACAGAGAACCACCATACACCTTC	CASSEGLHREPPYTF	NA	15	TRBV2	TRBJ1-2	NA
TGTGCCAGTAGCTTCAACACCGGGGAGCTGTTTTTT	CASSFNTGELFF	NA	12	TRBV19	TRBJ2-2	NA
TGTGCCAGCAGCTTGGTCCTAGCGGGCGACTCCTACGAGCAGTACTTC	CASSLVLAGDSYEQYF	TRBD2	16	TRBV5-4	TRBJ2-7	NA
TGTGCCAGCAGCGCTGTCGGGAGCACTGAAGCTTTCTTT	CASSAVGSTEAFF	NA	13	TRBV6-5	TRBJ1-1	NA
TGTGCCAGCAGTTTATCCAGATCACAGGGAAATCAGCCCCAGCATTTT	CASSLSRSQGNQPQHF	NA	16	TRBV27	TRBJ1-5	NA
TGTGCCAGCAGCTTAGTCGCGCAGGGGGAGTACGAGCAGTACTTC	CASSLVAQGEYEQYF	TRBD1	15	TRBV7-6	TRBJ2-7	NA
TGTGCCAGCAGTTTATCCTACAGGGGATCAAGCACTGAAGCTTTCTTT	CASSLSYRGSSTEAFF	TRBD1	16	TRBV27	TRBJ1-1	NA
TGTGCCAGCGAGCCGGCTAACTATGGCTACACCTTC	CASEPANYGYTF	NA	12	TRBV6-1	TRBJ1-2	NA
TGTGCCAGCAGTCCTAGCAGGGGAGTCAATCAGCCCCAGCATTTT	CASSPSRGVNQPQHF	NA	15	TRBV6-5	TRBJ1-5	NA
TGCGCCAGCAGGGACACCAACCCAGATACGCAGTATTTT	CASRDTNPDTQYF	NA	13	TRBV10-2	TRBJ2-3	once
TGTGCCAGCAGACAGACAGGGACCTATGGCTACACCTTC	CASRQTGTYGYTF	TRBD1	13	TRBV5-6	TRBJ1-2	NA
TGTGCCTGGAACACGGGAAAGGTCCAAGAGACCCAGTACTTC	CAWNTGKVQETQYF	NA	14	TRBV30	TRBJ2-5	NA
TGTGCCAGCTCACCTCGGGACAATCATGGCTACACCTTC	CASSPRDNHGYTF	NA	13	TRBV18	TRBJ1-2	NA
TGTGCCAGTAGACAATTCGGACTAGCGGTCCGGGATGAGCAGTTCTTC	CASRQFGLAVRDEQFF	TRBD2	16	TRBV19	TRBJ2-1	NA
TGTGCCAGCAGCCTGACAGGGTTTGGTGAGCAGTACTTC	CASSLTGFGEQYF	TRBD1	13	TRBV11-2	TRBJ2-7	once
TGCGCCAGCTCTGATCTCCAGGGTTCTGATGAGCAGTTCTTC	CASSDLQGSDEQFF	NA	14	TRBV5-1	TRBJ2-1	NA
TGCAGCGTTGACGACTCGCTCGAGCAGTACTTC	CSVDDSLEQYF	NA	11	TRBV29-1	TRBJ2-7	NA